A selection of T cell receptor beta chains follows, all from one sample in a study of cytomegalovirus exposure and HLA in healthy donors. Profiling relied on immunoSEQ multiplex PCR, and the TCRdb table lists in-frame clones only, not all of them. This sample has roughly 120,000 clones, with 78% found just once. Sequenced input: PBMCs. The receptors shown here come from a woman younger than 45 in good health and CMV-seropositive. CDR3s include the opening cysteine and the closing phenylalanine or tryptophan. The order of the fields is J gene, V gene, clone size, CDR3 protein. Not all rows give a size; the values are once, few, many and, for expanded clones, a class.

j_gene: TRBJ2-7; v_gene: TRBV6-4; abundance: few; CDR3aa: CASTIQRDEQYF
j_gene: TRBJ1-3; v_gene: TRBV18; abundance: .; CDR3aa: CASSPKPGQGSGNTIYF
j_gene: TRBJ1-3; v_gene: TRBV19; abundance: once; CDR3aa: CASTDSRGYAGNTIYF
j_gene: TRBJ2-7; v_gene: TRBV7-2; abundance: .; CDR3aa: CASSLLDEQYF
j_gene: TRBJ2-4; v_gene: TRBV11-2; abundance: few; CDR3aa: CASSSQQGSIQYF
j_gene: TRBJ2-3; v_gene: TRBV5-5; abundance: .; CDR3aa: CASSGRVSTDTQYF
j_gene: TRBJ2-1; v_gene: TRBV2; abundance: few; CDR3aa: CASSRSSYNEQFF
j_gene: TRBJ1-5; v_gene: TRBV7-8; abundance: .; CDR3aa: CASSLGRGQGKPQHF
j_gene: TRBJ2-5; v_gene: TRBV7-3; abundance: once; CDR3aa: CASSLTAGAQETQYF
j_gene: TRBJ1-5; v_gene: TRBV4-1; abundance: few; CDR3aa: CASSQVSGQPQHF
j_gene: TRBJ1-1; v_gene: TRBV6-5; abundance: .; CDR3aa: CASRPGARGTEAFF
j_gene: TRBJ2-5; v_gene: TRBV7-6; abundance: .; CDR3aa: CASSGRTSSQETQYF
j_gene: TRBJ2-5; v_gene: TRBV7-9; abundance: .; CDR3aa: CASSSTGHPTQETQYF
j_gene: TRBJ1-6; v_gene: TRBV29-1; abundance: .; CDR3aa: CSVGSGFDSPLHF
j_gene: TRBJ1-1; v_gene: TRBV6-5; abundance: .; CDR3aa: CATGTLMNTEAFF
j_gene: TRBJ1-5; v_gene: TRBV5-1; abundance: .; CDR3aa: CASSLAGSDQPQHF
j_gene: TRBJ2-1; v_gene: TRBV11-1; abundance: .; CDR3aa: CASSPDRSSYNEQFF
j_gene: TRBJ1-1; v_gene: TRBV20-1; abundance: few; CDR3aa: CSAKGYTEAFF
j_gene: TRBJ2-1; v_gene: TRBV6-1; abundance: .; CDR3aa: CASRVRDRGQVEQFF